The rows below give T cell receptor beta chains drawn from one sample of a study of cytomegalovirus exposure and HLA in healthy donors. The method was immunoSEQ multiplex PCR; TCRdb's version includes in-frame clones alone and lacks a portion of them. The table has approximately 210,000 clones, around 79% seen once; the top ten hold 1.5% to 2%. The sequenced sample consisted of PBMCs. These TCRs come from a woman aged 45-60 years in good health and CMV-seronegative. Each CDR3 is given with its conserved first and last residue. D genes are given only for firm matches. A clone size is listed for some rows: how often the clone was seen (once, few, many), or a class if it is expanded.

j_call clone_size d_call v_call cdr3_aa cdr3_nt
TRBJ2-7 . TRBD2 TRBV2 CASSKTGTSTYEQYF TGTGCCAGCAGTAAAACCGGGACTAGCACCTACGAGCAGTACTTC
TRBJ1-2 . . TRBV28 CASSLWGGVYGYTF TGTGCCAGCAGTTTATGGGGAGGAGTTTATGGCTACACCTTC
TRBJ1-2 . . TRBV7-3 CASSFSHGRGKTNYGYTF TGTGCCAGCAGCTTTTCCCATGGGCGGGGGAAGACTAACTATGGCTACACCTTC
TRBJ2-5 . TRBD2 TRBV2 CASSDGGYQETQYF TGTGCCAGCAGTGACGGGGGGTACCAAGAGACCCAGTACTTC
TRBJ1-2 once TRBD1 TRBV18 CASSPGTAPNYGYTF TGTGCCAGCTCACCGGGGACAGCGCCTAACTATGGCTACACCTTC
TRBJ1-2 . . TRBV2 CASRADSLNYGYTF TGTGCCAGCAGGGCAGACAGTCTTAACTATGGCTACACCTTC
TRBJ2-7 . . TRBV5-1 CASSYFQGSSYEQYF TGCGCCAGCAGCTACTTCCAGGGGTCTTCCTACGAGCAGTACTTC
TRBJ1-5 . . TRBV28 CASRGAQGAQPQHF TGTGCCAGCAGAGGGGCCCAGGGTGCTCAGCCCCAGCATTTT
TRBJ1-1 . TRBD1 TRBV28 CASTMDRGDTEAFF TGTGCCAGCACCATGGACAGGGGAGACACTGAAGCTTTCTTT
TRBJ1-1 few . TRBV5-4 CASSLLAGRHFF TGTGCCAGCAGCTTGTTGGCAGGGAGGCATTTCTTT
TRBJ1-2 few . TRBV5-6 CASSLALGAGYTF TGTGCCAGCAGCTTGGCCCTGGGGGCTGGCTACACCTTC
TRBJ1-1 . . TRBV15 CATSREAGTEAFF TGTGCCACCAGCAGAGAAGCGGGAACTGAAGCTTTCTTT
TRBJ2-3 . . TRBV10-3 CAISKLASAENTDTQYF TGTGCCATCAGCAAGCTGGCCAGCGCCGAAAACACAGATACGCAGTATTTT
TRBJ1-2 . . TRBV7-2 CASTPSRGLANYGYTF TGTGCCAGCACCCCCTCGCGGGGGTTAGCTAACTATGGCTACACCTTC
TRBJ1-1 . . TRBV5-1 CASSLGAGGGTEAFF TGCGCCAGCAGCTTGGGAGCGGGGGGAGGCACTGAAGCTTTCTTT
TRBJ1-2 few . TRBV15 CATSREAGYGYTF TGTGCCACCAGCAGAGAGGCAGGCTATGGCTACACCTTC
TRBJ2-1 . . TRBV29-1 CSVRSGADINEQFF TGCAGCGTGAGATCTGGGGCTGACATCAATGAGCAGTTCTTC
TRBJ2-1 . TRBD1 TRBV7-9 CASSGRTGAYNEQFF TGTGCCAGCAGCGGCAGGACAGGAGCCTACAATGAGCAGTTCTTC
TRBJ1-4 . . TRBV5-1 CASSASGGGANEKLFF TGCGCCAGCAGCGCGTCCGGAGGAGGGGCGAATGAAAAACTGTTTTTT
TRBJ2-1 . TRBD2 TRBV10-3 CAISEPTSGSTAARYNEQFF TGTGCCATCAGTGAGCCGACTAGCGGTTCTACCGCCGCCCGGTACAATGAGCAGTTCTTC
TRBJ1-1 . . TRBV19 CASSILGLRFESNTEAFF TGTGCCAGTAGTATCCTCGGTTTGCGGTTCGAGTCGAACACTGAAGCTTTCTTT
TRBJ2-5 . TRBD2 TRBV6-5 CASKTSGGPQETQYF TGTGCCAGCAAAACTAGCGGGGGCCCACAAGAGACCCAGTACTTC
TRBJ2-5 . TRBD2 TRBV7-2 CASSFRGAGGQTQYF TGTGCCAGCAGCTTCCGAGGGGCGGGGGGCCAGACCCAGTACTTC
TRBJ1-2 few . TRBV6-5 CASRPAGGNYGYTF TGTGCCAGCAGACCCGCGGGGGGCAACTATGGCTACACCTTC
TRBJ1-1 . . TRBV9 CASSVDGFTEAFF TGTGCCAGCAGCGTAGACGGTTTCACTGAAGCTTTCTTT
TRBJ2-1 . TRBD2 TRBV9 CASSPRGGDEQFF TGTGCCAGCAGCCCCCGCGGGGGGGATGAGCAGTTCTTC
TRBJ2-1 . TRBD2 TRBV7-8 CASSLPGTSGSLRNEQFF TGTGCCAGCAGCTTACCGGGGACTAGCGGGAGTCTCCGGAATGAGCAGTTCTTC
TRBJ2-5 . . TRBV7-3 CASSPPQAQYF TGTGCCAGCAGCCCCCCCCAGGCCCAGTACTTC
TRBJ1-2 . TRBD1 TRBV4-3 CASSQDARGLWGYTF TGCGCCAGCAGCCAAGACGCCAGGGGGCTATGGGGCTACACCTTC
TRBJ1-1 . . TRBV5-1 CASSPLVTANTEAFF TGCGCCAGCAGCCCCCTCGTGACTGCGAACACTGAAGCTTTCTTT
TRBJ1-2 . TRBD1 TRBV29-1 CSARQGSYGYTF TGCAGCGCCCGACAGGGGAGCTATGGCTACACCTTC
TRBJ1-1 . . TRBV7-9 CASSTIMTAVAEAFF TGTGCCAGCAGCACCATAATGACAGCAGTCGCTGAAGCTTTCTTT
TRBJ2-1 . TRBD2 TRBV7-2 CASSLETSGRDEQFF TGTGCCAGCAGCTTAGAGACTAGCGGGAGGGATGAGCAGTTCTTC
TRBJ2-7 . TRBD2 TRBV27 CASRPLSVGGEQYF TGTGCCAGCCGTCCCCTAAGCGTGGGAGGGGAGCAGTACTTC
TRBJ2-3 . TRBD2 TRBV7-2 CASSWGLAGDTQYF TGTGCCAGCAGCTGGGGACTAGCCGGAGATACGCAGTATTTT
TRBJ2-7 . . TRBV5-6 CASSTAVPYEQYF TGTGCCAGCAGCACCGCGGTCCCATACGAGCAGTACTTC
TRBJ2-2 . . TRBV20-1 CSGERELFF TGCAGTGGGGAGAGGGAGCTGTTTTTT
TRBJ2-5 . . TRBV9 CASSVRGGKTQYF TGTGCCAGCAGCGTAAGGGGCGGAAAGACCCAGTACTTC
TRBJ2-1 . . TRBV6-5 CASSYQLREGEQFF TGTGCCAGCAGTTACCAGTTGCGGGAAGGTGAGCAGTTCTTC